The source of this T cell receptor (beta chain) is a study of radiotherapy plus CTLA-4 blockade in lung cancer. Turning to the study itself: Objective response was observed in around a sixth of patients, and disease control in 31%. Whole-study results and caveats: The best prediction of response reportedly came from early blood T cell clone dynamics, with interferon-beta. Expansion in blood of tumor-derived TCR clones was seen after radiotherapy plus ipilimumab.

The CDR3 is made up of 12 amino acids. Germline CDR1 SNHLY, CDR2 FYNNEI. Trimming pared 4 bases from V and 3 bases from J, leaving 6 bases between. Concerning this clone: As yet, its antigen is unknown. The sample has other DNA sequences that encode this CDR3 too.

Patients with chemo-refractory metastatic non-small-cell lung cancer received focal radiation plus CTLA-4 blockade with ipilimumab. Here immunoSEQ multiplex PCR was the method, and the copy in TCRdb shows in-frame clones only, minus some. The data show 77,000 or so clones, under 75% seen once. Material: peripheral blood, obtained from a patient treated with radiotherapy plus ipilimumab. The chain is built from TRBV2 and TRBJ1-2; tentative D call: TRBD1 (6 bases). The TCR sequence derives from a human donor with non-small cell lung cancer whose response to radiotherapy plus ipilimumab could not be evaluated. CDR3 protein: CASSGQDYGYTF. The CDR3 DNA is TGTGCCAGCAGTGGACAGGACTATGGCTACACCTTC.